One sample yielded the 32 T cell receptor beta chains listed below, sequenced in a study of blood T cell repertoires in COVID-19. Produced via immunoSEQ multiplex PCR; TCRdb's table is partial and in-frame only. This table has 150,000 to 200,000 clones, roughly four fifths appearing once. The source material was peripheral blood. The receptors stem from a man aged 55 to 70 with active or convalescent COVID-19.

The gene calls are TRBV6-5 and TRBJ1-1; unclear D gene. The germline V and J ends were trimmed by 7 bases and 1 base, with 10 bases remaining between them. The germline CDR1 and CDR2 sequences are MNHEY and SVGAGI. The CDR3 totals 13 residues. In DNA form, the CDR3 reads TGTGCCAGCACTAAGCCAGGGAACACTGAAGCTTTCTTT. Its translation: CASTKPGNTEAFF.

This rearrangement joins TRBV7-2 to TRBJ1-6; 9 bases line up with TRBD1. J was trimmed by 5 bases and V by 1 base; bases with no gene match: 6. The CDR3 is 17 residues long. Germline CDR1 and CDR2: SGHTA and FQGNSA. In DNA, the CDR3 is TGTGCCAGCAGCTTAGTGGCTGGGACAGGGAATAATTCACCCCTCCACTTT. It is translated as CASSLVAGTGNNSPLHF.

This CDR3 reads CASSPRQGRDGYTF. For the CDR3, the DNA is TGCGCCAGCAGCCCCCGACAGGGGCGCGATGGCTACACCTTC. The genes are TRBV5-1 and TRBJ1-2; 8 nucleotides align to TRBD1. The CDR3 runs 14 residues. Germline trimming cut 4 bases from V and 6 bases from J; bases unmatched to any gene: 8. Germline CDR1 and CDR2: SGHRS and YFSETQ.

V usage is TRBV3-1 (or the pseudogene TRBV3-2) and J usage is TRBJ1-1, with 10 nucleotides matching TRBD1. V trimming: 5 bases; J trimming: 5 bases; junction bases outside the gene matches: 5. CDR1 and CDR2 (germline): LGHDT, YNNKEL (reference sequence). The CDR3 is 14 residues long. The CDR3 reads CASSFRDRGTEAFF. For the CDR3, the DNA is TGTGCCAGCAGCTTTCGGGACAGGGGAACTGAAGCTTTCTTT.

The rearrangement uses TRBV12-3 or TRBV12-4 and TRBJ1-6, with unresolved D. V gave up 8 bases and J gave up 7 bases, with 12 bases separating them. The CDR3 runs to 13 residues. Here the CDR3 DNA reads TGTGCCAGCGGGGAGTTGGAGAATTCACCCCTCCACTTT. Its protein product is CASGELENSPLHF.

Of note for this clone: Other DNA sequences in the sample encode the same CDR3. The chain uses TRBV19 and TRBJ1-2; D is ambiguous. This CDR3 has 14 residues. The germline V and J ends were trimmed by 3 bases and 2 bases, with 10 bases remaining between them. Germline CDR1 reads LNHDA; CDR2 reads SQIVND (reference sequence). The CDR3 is CASSIPGANYGYTF. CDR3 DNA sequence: TGTGCCAGTAGTATTCCTGGAGCGAACTATGGCTACACCTTC.

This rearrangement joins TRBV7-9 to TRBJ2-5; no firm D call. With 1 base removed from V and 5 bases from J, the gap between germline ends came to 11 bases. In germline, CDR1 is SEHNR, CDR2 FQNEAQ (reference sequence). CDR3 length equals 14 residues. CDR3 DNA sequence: TGTGCCAGCAGCTTAGGTGGTGCCAGGGAGACCCAGTACTTC. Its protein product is CASSLGGARETQYF.

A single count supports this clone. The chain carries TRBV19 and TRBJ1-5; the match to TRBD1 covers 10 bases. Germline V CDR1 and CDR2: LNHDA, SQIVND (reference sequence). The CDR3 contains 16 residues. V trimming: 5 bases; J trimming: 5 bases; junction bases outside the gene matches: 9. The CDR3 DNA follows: TGTGCCAGTAGTCCACGAAGACAGGGGGCTCATCAGCCCCAGCATTTT. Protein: CASSPRRQGAHQPQHF.

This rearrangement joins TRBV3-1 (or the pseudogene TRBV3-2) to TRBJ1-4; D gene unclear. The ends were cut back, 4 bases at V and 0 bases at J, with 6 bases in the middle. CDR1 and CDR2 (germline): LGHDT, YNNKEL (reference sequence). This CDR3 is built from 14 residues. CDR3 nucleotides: TGTGCCAGCAGCCGGGCTGCAACTAATGAAAAACTGTTTTTT. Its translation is CASSRAATNEKLFF.

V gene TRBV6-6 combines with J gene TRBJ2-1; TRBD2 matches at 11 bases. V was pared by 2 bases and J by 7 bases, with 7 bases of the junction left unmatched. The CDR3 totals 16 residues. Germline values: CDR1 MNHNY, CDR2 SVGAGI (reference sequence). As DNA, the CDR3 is TGTGCCAGCAGTTACGATAGCGGGAGGGCCCGGAATGAGCAGTTCTTC. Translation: CASSYDSGRARNEQFF.

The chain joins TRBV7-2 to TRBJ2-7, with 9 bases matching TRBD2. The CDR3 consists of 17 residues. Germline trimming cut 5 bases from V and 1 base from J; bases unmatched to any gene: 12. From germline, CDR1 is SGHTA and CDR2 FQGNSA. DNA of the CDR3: TGTGCCAGCAGCCCCGGCCCCCTAGCGGGGCCGTCCTACGAGCAGTACTTC. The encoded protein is CASSPGPLAGPSYEQYF.

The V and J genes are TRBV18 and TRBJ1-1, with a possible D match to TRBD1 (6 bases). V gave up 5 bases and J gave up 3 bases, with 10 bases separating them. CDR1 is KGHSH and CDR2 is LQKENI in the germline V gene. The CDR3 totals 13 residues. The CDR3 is CASSGGADTEAFF. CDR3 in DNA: TGTGCCAGCTCAGGGGGCGCGGACACTGAAGCTTTCTTT.

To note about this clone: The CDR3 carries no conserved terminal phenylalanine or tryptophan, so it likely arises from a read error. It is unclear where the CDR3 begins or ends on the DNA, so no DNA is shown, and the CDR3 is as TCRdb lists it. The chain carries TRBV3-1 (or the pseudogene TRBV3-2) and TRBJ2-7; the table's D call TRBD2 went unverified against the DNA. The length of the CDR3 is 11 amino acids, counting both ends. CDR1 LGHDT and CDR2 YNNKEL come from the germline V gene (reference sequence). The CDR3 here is CASSRGGEMPH.

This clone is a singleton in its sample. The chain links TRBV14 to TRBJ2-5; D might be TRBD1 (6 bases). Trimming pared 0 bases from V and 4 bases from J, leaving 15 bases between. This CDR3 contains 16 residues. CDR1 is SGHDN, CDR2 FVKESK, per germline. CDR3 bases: TGTGCCAGCAGCCAAGAAGGGGGACCGAAAAGAGAGACCCAGTACTTC. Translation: CASSQEGGPKRETQYF. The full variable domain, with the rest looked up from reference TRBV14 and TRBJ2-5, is EAGVTQFPSHSVIEKGQTVTLRCDPISGHDNLYWYRRVMGKEIKFLLHFVKESKQDESGMPNNRFLAERTGGTYSTLKVQPAELEDSGVYFCASSQEGGPKRETQYFGPGTRLLVL.

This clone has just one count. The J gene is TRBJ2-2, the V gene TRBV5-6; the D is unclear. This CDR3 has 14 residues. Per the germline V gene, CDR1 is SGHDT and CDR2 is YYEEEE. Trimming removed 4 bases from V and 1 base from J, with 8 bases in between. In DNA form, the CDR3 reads TGTGCCAGCAGCCTGTACTTGAACACCGGGGAGCTGTTTTTT. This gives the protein CASSLYLNTGELFF.

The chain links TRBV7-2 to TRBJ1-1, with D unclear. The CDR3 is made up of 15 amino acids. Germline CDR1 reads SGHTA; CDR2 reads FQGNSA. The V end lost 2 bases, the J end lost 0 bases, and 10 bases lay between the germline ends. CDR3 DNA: TGTGCCAGCAGCTTACTGGGAGCTATGAACACTGAAGCTTTCTTT. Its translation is CASSLLGAMNTEAFF.

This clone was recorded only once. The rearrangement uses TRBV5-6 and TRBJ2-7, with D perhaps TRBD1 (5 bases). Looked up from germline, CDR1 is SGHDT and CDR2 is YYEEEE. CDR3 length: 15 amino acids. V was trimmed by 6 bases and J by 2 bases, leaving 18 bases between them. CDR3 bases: TGTGCCAGCACCCTGGGGCCCTCCCCCACCTACGAGCAGTACTTC. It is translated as CASTLGPSPTYEQYF. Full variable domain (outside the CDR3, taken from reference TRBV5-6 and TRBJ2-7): DAGVTQSPTHLIKTRGQQVTLRCSPKSGHDTVSWYQQALGQGPQFIFQYYEEEERQRGNFPDRFSGHQFPNYSSELNVNALLLGDSALYLCASTLGPSPTYEQYFGPGTRLTVT.

CDR3 nucleotides: TGTGCCAGCAGCCCCGGACAGGGGGCTCAAGAGCAGTACTTC. Amino acids: CASSPGQGAQEQYF. The rearrangement joins TRBV6-6 to TRBJ2-7; 11 bases match TRBD1. V gave up 6 bases and J gave up 7 bases; unmatched junction bases: 8. Per germline, CDR1 MNHNY and CDR2 SVGAGI (reference sequence). The CDR3 has 14 residues.

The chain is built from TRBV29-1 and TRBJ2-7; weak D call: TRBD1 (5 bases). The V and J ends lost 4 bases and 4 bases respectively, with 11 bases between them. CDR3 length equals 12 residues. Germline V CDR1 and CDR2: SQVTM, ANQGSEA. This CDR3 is CSVAAGNYEQYF. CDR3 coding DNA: TGCAGCGTTGCGGCAGGGAATTACGAGCAGTACTTC.

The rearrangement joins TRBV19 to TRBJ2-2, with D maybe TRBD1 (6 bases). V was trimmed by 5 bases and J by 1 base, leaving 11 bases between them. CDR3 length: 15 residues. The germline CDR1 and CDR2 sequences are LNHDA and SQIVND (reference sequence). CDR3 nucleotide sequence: TGTGCCAGTAGTTCCCAGACAGGGAACACCGGGGAGCTGTTTTTT. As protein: CASSSQTGNTGELFF.

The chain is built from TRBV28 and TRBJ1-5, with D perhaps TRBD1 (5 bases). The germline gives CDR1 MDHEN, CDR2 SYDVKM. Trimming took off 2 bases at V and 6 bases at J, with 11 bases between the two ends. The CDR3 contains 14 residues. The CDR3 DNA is TGTGCCAGCAGTTTAGGGGCCCATCGTCAGCCCCAGCATTTT. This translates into CASSLGAHRQPQHF.

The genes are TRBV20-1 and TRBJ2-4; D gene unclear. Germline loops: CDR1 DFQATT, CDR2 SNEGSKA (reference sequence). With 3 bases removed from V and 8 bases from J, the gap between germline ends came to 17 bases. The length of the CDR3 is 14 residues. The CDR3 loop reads CSASSRRGGDIQYF. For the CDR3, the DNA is TGCAGTGCTAGTAGTCGGCGCGGTGGAGACATTCAGTACTTC.

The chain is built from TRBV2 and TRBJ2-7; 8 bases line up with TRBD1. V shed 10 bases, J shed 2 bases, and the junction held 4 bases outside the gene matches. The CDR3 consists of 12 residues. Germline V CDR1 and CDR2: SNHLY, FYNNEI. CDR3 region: CATTGGTYEQYF. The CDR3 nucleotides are TGTGCCACCACAGGGGGAACCTACGAGCAGTACTTC.

The CDR3 DNA follows: TGCGCCAGCAGCCAGGGAGGGACAGGCTCAGGGTATGGCTACACCTTC. It translates to CASSQGGTGSGYGYTF. V and J are TRBV4-1 and TRBJ1-2; 8 bases fit TRBD1. CDR1 MGHRA and CDR2 YSYEKL come from the germline V gene. The CDR3 is made up of 16 amino acids. Unmatched junction bases numbered 11, after V lost 3 bases and J lost 5 bases.

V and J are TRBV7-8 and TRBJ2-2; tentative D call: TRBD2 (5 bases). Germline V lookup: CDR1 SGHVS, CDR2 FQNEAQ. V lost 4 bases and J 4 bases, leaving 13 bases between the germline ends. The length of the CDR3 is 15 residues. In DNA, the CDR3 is TGTGCCAGCAGCTGGGGTTCTAGCCCCACCGGGGAGCTGTTTTTT. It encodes CASSWGSSPTGELFF.

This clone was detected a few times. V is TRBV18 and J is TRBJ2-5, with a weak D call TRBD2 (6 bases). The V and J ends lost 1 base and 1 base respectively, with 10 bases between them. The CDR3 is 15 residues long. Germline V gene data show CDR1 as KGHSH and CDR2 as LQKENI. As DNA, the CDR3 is TGTGCCAGCTCACCACGGGGCGGGACCCAAGAGACCCAGTACTTC. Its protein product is CASSPRGGTQETQYF.

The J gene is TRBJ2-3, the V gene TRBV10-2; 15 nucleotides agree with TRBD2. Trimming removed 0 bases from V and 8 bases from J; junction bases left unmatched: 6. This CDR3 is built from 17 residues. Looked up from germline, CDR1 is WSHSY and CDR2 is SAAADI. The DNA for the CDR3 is TGCGCCAGCAGTGAGTCAGGACTAGCGGGGGGGCTAAGTACGCAGTATTTT. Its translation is CASSESGLAGGLSTQYF.

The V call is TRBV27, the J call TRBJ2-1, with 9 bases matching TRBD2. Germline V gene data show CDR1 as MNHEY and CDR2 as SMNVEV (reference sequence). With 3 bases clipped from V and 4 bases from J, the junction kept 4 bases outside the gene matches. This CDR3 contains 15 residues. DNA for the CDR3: TGTGCCAGCAGTTTCCTTAGCGGGGGTTACAATGAGCAGTTCTTC. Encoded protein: CASSFLSGGYNEQFF.

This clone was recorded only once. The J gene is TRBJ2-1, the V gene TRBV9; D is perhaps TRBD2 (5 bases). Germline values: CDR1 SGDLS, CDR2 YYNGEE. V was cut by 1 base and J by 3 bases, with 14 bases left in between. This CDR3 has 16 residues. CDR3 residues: CASSVRWQDFYNEQFF. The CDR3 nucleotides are TGTGCCAGCAGCGTAAGGTGGCAGGACTTCTACAATGAGCAGTTCTTC.

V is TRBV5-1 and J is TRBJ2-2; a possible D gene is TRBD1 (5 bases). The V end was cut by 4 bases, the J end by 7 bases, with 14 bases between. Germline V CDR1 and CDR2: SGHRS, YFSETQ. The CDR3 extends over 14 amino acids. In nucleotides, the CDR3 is TGCGCCAGCAGCCCATTTGACAGCAGCGGGGAGCTGTTTTTT. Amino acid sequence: CASSPFDSSGELFF. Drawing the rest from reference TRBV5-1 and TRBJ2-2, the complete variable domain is KAGVTQTPRYLIKTRGQQVTLSCSPISGHRSVSWYQQTPGQGLQFLFEYFSETQRNKGNFPGRFSGRQFSNSRSEMNVSTLELGDSALYLCASSPFDSSGELFFGEGSRLTVL.

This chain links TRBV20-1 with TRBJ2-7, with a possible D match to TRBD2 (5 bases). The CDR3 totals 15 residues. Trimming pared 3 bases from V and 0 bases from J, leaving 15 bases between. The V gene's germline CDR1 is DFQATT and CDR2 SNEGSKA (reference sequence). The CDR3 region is CSASPASSDSYEQYF. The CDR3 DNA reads TGCAGTGCTAGTCCGGCTAGCAGCGACTCCTACGAGCAGTACTTC.

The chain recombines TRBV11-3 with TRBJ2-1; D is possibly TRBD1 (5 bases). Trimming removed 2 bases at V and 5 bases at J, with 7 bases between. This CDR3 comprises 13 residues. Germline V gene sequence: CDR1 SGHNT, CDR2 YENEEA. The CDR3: CASSLRTNNEQFF. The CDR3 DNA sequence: TGTGCCAGCAGCTTAAGGACAAACAATGAGCAGTTCTTC. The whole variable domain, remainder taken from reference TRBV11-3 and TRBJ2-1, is EAGVVQSPRYKIIEKKQPVAFWCNPISGHNTLYWYLQNLGQGPELLIRYENEEAVDDSQLPKDRFSAERLKGVDSTLKIQPAELGDSAVYLCASSLRTNNEQFFGPGTRLTVL.